These 16 T cell receptor beta chains were sequenced from one sample in a study of cytomegalovirus exposure and HLA in healthy donors. 60 Vbeta and 13 Jbeta primers were used in PCR. Assay: immunoSEQ multiplex PCR; the TCRdb copy retains only in-frame clones and omits some. The sample records over 150,000 clones, almost 80% being singletons. The source material was PBMCs. The receptors originated from a woman aged 45 to 65 in good health and CMV-seronegative.

The chain employs TRBV7-3 and TRBJ2-1; 7 nucleotides match TRBD1. The CDR3 is 14 amino acids. The J segment lost 4 bases and the V segment lost 4 bases, leaving 4 bases of the junction unmatched. Germline V gene data show CDR1 as SGHTA and CDR2 as FQGTGA. CDR3 coding DNA: TGTGCCAGCAGCTCCTGGGGACAGTACAATGAGCAGTTCTTC. Encoded protein: CASSSWGQYNEQFF. The whole variable domain, remainder taken from reference TRBV7-3 and TRBJ2-1, is GAGVSQTPSNKVTEKGKYVELRCDPISGHTALYWYRQSLGQGPEFLIYFQGTGAADDSGLPNDRFFAVRPEGSVSTLKIQRTERGDSAVYLCASSSWGQYNEQFFGPGTRLTVL.

The V gene is TRBV6-5, the J gene TRBJ1-2; 8 nucleotides line up with TRBD1. The CDR3 covers 14 residues. The ends lost 6 bases at V and 6 bases at J; junction bases unmatched: 9. CDR1 is MNHEY and CDR2 is SVGAGI in the germline V gene. The CDR3 reads CASSRTGKLDGYTF. CDR3 sequence (DNA): TGTGCCAGCAGCAGGACAGGGAAGCTTGATGGCTACACCTTC.

This rearrangement joins TRBV30 to TRBJ2-2, with TRBD2 matching over 11 bases. The CDR3 length is 18 residues. Germline CDR1 and CDR2: GTSNPN and SVGIG (reference sequence). V lost 0 bases to trimming and J lost 8 bases; unmatched junction nucleotides: 14. CDR3 bases: TGTGCCTGGAGTGTATGGGGGCTTCGAACTAGCGGGAGTGGGGAGCTGTTTTTT. It yields the protein CAWSVWGLRTSGSGELFF.

This clone was detected once. This chain links TRBV29-1 with TRBJ1-2; D remains unclear. CDR1 SQVTM and CDR2 ANQGSEA come from the germline V gene. The CDR3 has 11 amino acids. The V and J ends lost 7 bases and 0 bases respectively, with 6 bases between them. The CDR3 loop is CSGEANYGYTF. DNA for the CDR3: TGCAGCGGGGAGGCTAACTATGGCTACACCTTC. Full variable domain (missing parts from reference TRBV29-1 and TRBJ1-2): SAVISQKPSRDICQRGTSLTIQCQVDSQVTMMFWYRQQPGQSLTLIATANQGSEATYESGFVIDKFPISRPNLTFSTLTVSNMSPEDSSIYLCSGEANYGYTFGSGTRLTVV.

As DNA, the CDR3 is TGTGCCAGCAGAGATCGGGTCATCTATGGCTACACCTTC. This sequence encodes CASRDRVIYGYTF. The chain has TRBV2 and TRBJ1-2; D unresolved. The ends were cut back, 6 bases at V and 4 bases at J, with 12 bases in the middle. The CDR3 sequence is 13 residues long. Per germline, CDR1 SNHLY and CDR2 FYNNEI.

The genes are TRBV28 and TRBJ2-7; 7 bases map to TRBD1. CDR1 and CDR2 from the germline V gene are MDHEN and SYDVKM. V gave up 5 bases and J gave up 5 bases; unmatched junction bases: 9. The CDR3 spans 14 residues. The CDR3 DNA reads TGTGCCAGCAGTCAGGGGGATTTTCGGGACGAGCAGTACTTC. This codes for CASSQGDFRDEQYF.

This chain uses TRBV6-4 with TRBJ2-5; 8 nucleotides agree with TRBD2. The DNA end lines up better with TRBJ2-7; the J call may be wrong. Germline-derived CDR1 and CDR2 are MRHNA and SNTAGT. The CDR3 contains 17 residues. The CDR3 DNA sequence: TGTGCCAGCAGTGACTCCTCGACAAGGGGACTAGCCTACGAGCAGTACTTC. Translating gives CASSDSSTRGLAYEQYF.

The chain recombines TRBV29-1 with TRBJ2-5; the D is unclear. The end of the DNA fits TRBJ2-7 better, so the J call may be wrong. Germline V gene sequence: CDR1 SQVTM, CDR2 ANQGSEA. This CDR3 has 11 residues. CDR3 DNA sequence: TGCAGCGTCCGACACACCTACGAGCAGTACTTC. Protein sequence: CSVRHTYEQYF.

This sequence joins TRBV6-6 and TRBJ1-2, with TRBD1 identical over 11 bases. Germline CDR1 MNHNY, CDR2 SVGAGI (reference sequence). V shed 5 bases and J 4 bases; nucleotides not matched to a gene: 9. The CDR3 contains 16 residues. CDR3 in amino acids: CASSPWTGGATYGYTF. Written as DNA, the CDR3 is TGTGCCAGCAGTCCTTGGACAGGGGGCGCGACCTATGGCTACACCTTC.

The chain recombines TRBV4-3 with TRBJ2-7, with 8 bases identical to TRBD1. From germline, CDR1 is LGHNA and CDR2 YSLEER. CDR3 length: 16 residues. The junction had 11 bases not matched to a gene; V was cut back by 4 bases and J by 3 bases. The CDR3: CASSPSAGTGGYEQYF. The CDR3 bases are TGCGCCAGCAGCCCTTCAGCCGGGACAGGAGGCTACGAGCAGTACTTC.

The V call is TRBV5-8, the J call TRBJ2-3; 7 bases match TRBD1. The CDR3 length is 16 residues. Trimming cost V 4 bases and J 0 bases; bases outside gene matches: 8. Germline lookup yields CDR1 SGHTS and CDR2 YDEGEE. The chain's CDR3 is CASSTRQGSSTDTQYF. CDR3 sequence (DNA): TGTGCCAGCAGCACCCGACAGGGCTCTAGCACAGATACGCAGTATTTT.

CDR3 amino acids: CASSLARTRYRGGETQYF. The CDR3 nucleotides are TGCGCCAGCAGCTTGGCCAGGACCCGGTATAGAGGGGGAGAGACCCAGTACTTC. The chain couples TRBV5-1 to TRBJ2-5; possibly TRBD1 for D (6 bases). V lost 0 bases to trimming and J lost 4 bases, with 22 bases between them. Germline V gives CDR1 SGHRS, CDR2 YFSETQ. This CDR3 is built from 18 residues.

The chain employs TRBV15 and TRBJ2-2, with TRBD1 as a possible D gene (6 bases). Deletions cut 0 bases from V and 4 bases from J, with 12 bases between. Looked up from germline, CDR1 is LNHNV and CDR2 is YYDKDF (reference sequence). The CDR3 runs to 16 residues. The CDR3 nucleotides are TGTGCCACCAGCAGAGATACAGGGACCATCACCGGGGAGCTGTTTTTT. Amino acid sequence: CATSRDTGTITGELFF.

The chain is built from TRBV30 and TRBJ1-4, with D tentatively TRBD1 (6 bases). Trimming stripped 0 bases from V and 8 bases from J, with 19 bases between. The V gene's germline CDR1 is GTSNPN and CDR2 SVGIG (reference sequence). The CDR3 has 16 amino acids. This CDR3 reads CAWSVYRGGAGEKLFF. In DNA form, the CDR3 reads TGTGCCTGGAGTGTATATAGGGGGGGGGCAGGAGAAAAACTGTTTTTT.

For this clone: Different DNA sequences within this sample yield the same CDR3. The V call is TRBV5-1, the J call TRBJ1-1; 8 nucleotides line up with TRBD1. The V segment lost 0 bases and the J segment 4 bases; nucleotides outside the gene matches: 2. CDR3 size: 14 residues. The germline V gene has CDR1 SGHRS and CDR2 YFSETQ. The DNA for the CDR3 is TGCGCCAGCAGCTTGGGACAGGGGTTCACTGAAGCTTTCTTT. Its translation is CASSLGQGFTEAFF.

This clone turned up a few times. The chain carries TRBV15 and TRBJ2-7; perhaps TRBD2 as D (5 bases). Germline loops: CDR1 LNHNV, CDR2 YYDKDF (reference sequence). The V end lost 1 base, the J end lost 3 bases, and 10 bases lay between the germline ends. The CDR3 runs 14 residues. The CDR3 nucleotides are TGTGCCACCAGCAGAGGGGCGGGCTTCTACGAGCAGTACTTC. It specifies CATSRGAGFYEQYF.